This T cell receptor beta chain came from a study of naive and memory T cell subsets. Comments on this clonotype: Antigen specificity is unknown.

Trimming took off 4 bases at V and 3 bases at J, with 16 bases between the two ends. CDR1 is SQVTM, CDR2 ANQGSEA, per germline. CDR3 length equals 14 residues. Study outcomes and limitations: In CD4 and CD8 cells, diversity dropped from naive through EMRA. Especially in CD8 cells, naive repertoires contained a few larger clonotypes, possibly CD45RA-re-expressing memory cells.

The beta constant-region primer was an equimolar mix of two oligonucleotides covering TRBC1 and TRBC2. Ligated cDNA was amplified by four rounds of PCR with nested alpha and beta constant-region primers and SP2. One entry per CDR3 protein, called by TCRdb with MiXCR from the UMI-ligation and nested PCR reads. This sample yields 85,000 to 130,000 distinct CDR3 sequences, of which roughly 15% are seen a single time; 2.5% to 3.5% belongs to the top ten. This chain uses TRBV29-1 with TRBJ2-7; D may match TRBD1 or TRBD2 (5 bases each). Sequenced: naive CD8+ T cells from blood. This clonotype was sampled from a human donor in good health. CDR3 in amino acids: CSVVGAGSSYEQYF. DNA for the CDR3: TGCAGCGTTGTTGGGGCAGGGAGTAGCTACGAGCAGTACTTC.